This TCR beta chain was recovered during a study of Graves' ophthalmopathy and Graves' hyperthyroidism. Worth noting for this clonotype: The junction does not match germline at one end; this may be a read error.

The diagnosis was founded upon clinical symptoms, serum thyroxine, TRAb, thyroid ultrasound and orbital computed tomography. This CDR3 has 18 amino acids. CDR1 is LNHDA and CDR2 is SQIVND in the germline V gene (reference sequence). Researchers took RNA transcripts and amplified TCR beta CDR3 regions from them. HTBI primers were employed in first-round RT-PCR, then a second-round multiplex PCR followed. TCRdb re-called the multiplex PCR reads through MiXCR, storing one row per CDR3 protein. Here the sample spans some 150,000 distinct CDR3 sequences, 39% being singletons. The material sequenced was peripheral blood. V and J are TRBV19 and TRBJ1-5; 12 bases are shared with TRBD1. The sequence was obtained from a man younger than 40 with Graves' ophthalmopathy. CDR3 DNA: TGTGCCAGTAGTAGCCGGGACAGGGGGCGCTTTAGCCATCAGCCCCAGCATTTT. Amino acid sequence: CASSSRDRGRFSHQPQHF.